A selection of T cell receptor beta chains follows, all from one sample in a study of OX40 agonist ivuxolimab in advanced cancers. Sequenced by immunoSEQ multiplex PCR; TCRdb stores in-frame clones only, minus some. This sample yields around 63,000 clones, of which around 79% are seen a single time; approximately 10% belongs to the top ten. The material was CD4+ or CD8+ T cells sorted from blood, obtained in a trial of the OX40 agonist ivuxolimab. Receptors were obtained from an adult with an advanced solid tumor such as melanoma, head and neck, liver or kidney cancer. CDR3s include the opening cysteine and the closing phenylalanine or tryptophan. Each record gives: J gene, clone size, D gene, V gene, CDR3 protein, CDR3 DNA. The D gene is left open where the match is weak. Only part of the rows carry a size: once, few, many, or a class if the clone is expanded.

>TRBJ2-3|-|TRBD2|TRBV9
CASAQREGITDTQYF
TGTGCCTCAGCACAACGGGAGGGAATCACAGATACGCAGTATTTT
>TRBJ2-3|-|TRBD1|TRBV6-4
CASSDSGQGRTDTQYF
TGTGCCAGCAGTGACTCGGGACAGGGTAGGACAGATACGCAGTATTTT
>TRBJ2-1|-|-|TRBV11-1
CASSLITGEQFF
TGTGCCAGCAGCCTAATCACCGGGGAGCAGTTCTTC
>TRBJ2-3|once|TRBD2|TRBV28
CASSLFPSGSIDTQYF
TGTGCCAGCAGTTTATTCCCTAGCGGGAGTATAGATACGCAGTATTTT
>TRBJ2-7|-|-|TRBV7-8
CASSEAGVSYEQYF
TGTGCCAGCAGTGAGGCAGGGGTCTCCTACGAGCAGTACTTC
>TRBJ2-1|-|-|TRBV2
CASSGFNEQFF
TGTGCCAGCAGCGGGTTCAATGAGCAGTTCTTC
>TRBJ2-1|-|-|TRBV6-5
CASSTYAWENNEQFF
TGTGCCAGCAGTACTTACGCGTGGGAAAACAATGAGCAGTTCTTC
>TRBJ2-2|-|TRBD2|TRBV14
CASSRRLAGDTGELFF
TGTGCCAGCAGCCGACGACTAGCGGGCGACACCGGGGAGCTGTTTTTT
>TRBJ2-7|-|TRBD1|TRBV6-5
CASSYKAGTGGYEQYF
TGTGCCAGCAGTTACAAAGCCGGGACAGGGGGCTACGAGCAGTACTTC
>TRBJ1-1|-|-|TRBV2
CASIIPGSTEAFF
TGTGCCAGCATAATTCCCGGAAGCACTGAAGCTTTCTTT
>TRBJ2-5|few|-|TRBV7-9
CASSSETHQETQYF
TGTGCCAGCAGCTCGGAGACCCACCAAGAGACCCAGTACTTC
>TRBJ2-5|once|-|TRBV11-1
CASSLLRGQETQYF
TGTGCCAGCAGCTTATTGAGGGGCCAAGAGACCCAGTACTTC
>TRBJ2-7|-|-|TRBV6-1
CASSYHEQYF
TGTGCCAGCAGTTACCACGAGCAGTACTTC
>TRBJ2-7|-|TRBD2|TRBV27
CASSLVGGTYEQYF
TGTGCCAGCAGTTTAGTGGGGGGGACCTACGAGCAGTACTTC
>TRBJ1-4|-|TRBD1|TRBV7-3
CASSPGGLYEKLFF
TGTGCCAGCAGCCCAGGGGGCTTGTATGAAAAACTGTTTTTT
>TRBJ2-5|-|-|TRBV28
CASGISGIQETQYF
TGTGCCAGCGGAATTAGCGGAATCCAAGAGACCCAGTACTTC
>TRBJ1-1|-|-|TRBV19
CASSIVVNTEAFF
TGTGCCAGTAGTATAGTAGTGAACACTGAAGCTTTCTTT
>TRBJ2-7|-|TRBD2|TRBV4-2
CASSQDFGSSGQYEQYF
TGTGCCAGCAGCCAAGATTTCGGATCTAGCGGGCAATACGAGCAGTACTTC
>TRBJ1-4|-|-|TRBV6-1
CASSPDRLNEKLFF
TGTGCCAGCAGTCCAGACAGGCTTAATGAAAAACTGTTTTTT
>TRBJ1-2|-|-|TRBV10-3
CAIQASSEDGYTF
TGTGCCATACAGGCATCGTCGGAGGACGGCTACACCTTC
>TRBJ2-7|-|TRBD1|TRBV5-6
CASSRGQSSYEQYF
TGTGCCAGCAGCCGGGGACAGAGCTCCTACGAGCAGTACTTC
>TRBJ1-2|-|TRBD1|TRBV11-1
CASSTQGALQEDYTF
TGTGCCAGCAGTACACAGGGGGCGCTACAGGAAGACTACACCTTC
>TRBJ1-1|-|-|TRBV7-6
CASSLTAGPDEAFF
TGTGCCAGCAGCCTAACGGCGGGGCCCGATGAAGCTTTCTTT
>TRBJ2-3|-|TRBD2|TRBV4-1
CASSQVLGLAVADTQYF
TGCGCCAGCAGCCAAGTCCTGGGACTAGCGGTAGCAGATACGCAGTATTTT
>TRBJ2-4|-|-|TRBV27
CASRNVAKNIQYF
TGTGCCAGCAGGAACGTAGCCAAAAACATTCAGTACTTC
>TRBJ1-2|few|-|TRBV5-1
CASSPGHGVDYGYTF
TGCGCCAGCAGCCCCGGACACGGGGTGGACTATGGCTACACCTTC
>TRBJ1-2|few|-|TRBV27
CASSLSLGASGYTF
TGTGCCAGCAGTTTATCGCTGGGGGCGAGTGGCTACACCTTC
>TRBJ2-1|-|-|TRBV7-7
CASSFGSGSYNEQFF
TGTGCCAGCAGCTTCGGGAGTGGGTCCTACAATGAGCAGTTCTTC
>TRBJ1-1|-|-|TRBV28
CASSLWEEGTEAFF
TGTGCCAGCAGTTTGTGGGAGGAGGGGACTGAAGCTTTCTTT
>TRBJ2-7|once|-|TRBV25-1
CASSGGQRAQAGYEQYF
TGTGCCAGCAGCGGCGGACAACGGGCACAAGCGGGCTACGAGCAGTACTTC
>TRBJ1-1|-|-|TRBV19
CASSLRAGEAFF
TGTGCCAGTAGTCTGAGGGCGGGGGAAGCTTTCTTT
>TRBJ1-2|-|TRBD1|TRBV9
CASTPGTAQPYGYTF
TGTGCCAGCACCCCTGGGACAGCGCAGCCCTATGGCTACACCTTC
>TRBJ2-7|-|-|TRBV19
CASTPRGSTYEQYF
TGTGCCAGTACCCCCAGAGGCTCCACCTACGAGCAGTACTTC
>TRBJ2-7|-|TRBD1|TRBV6-6
CAISVAGTGYYEQYF
TGTGCCATCAGTGTTGCCGGGACAGGGTACTACGAGCAGTACTTC
>TRBJ2-2|-|TRBD2|TRBV5-4
CASSSGTSSNTGELFF
TGTGCCAGCAGCTCCGGGACTAGCTCGAACACCGGGGAGCTGTTTTTT
>TRBJ2-7|-|TRBD1|TRBV28
CASSTPKDRAYF
TGTGCCAGCAGCACCCCTAAGGACAGGGCGTACTTC
>TRBJ2-3|-|TRBD1|TRBV9
CASSARDSKADTQYF
TGTGCCAGCAGCGCCCGGGACAGCAAAGCAGATACGCAGTATTTT
>TRBJ2-3|-|-|TRBV14
CASSQGDWGDTQYF
TGTGCCAGCAGCCAGGGTGACTGGGGAGATACGCAGTATTTT
>TRBJ1-1|-|-|TRBV25-1
CASSVSTVEAFF
TGTGCCAGCAGTGTTTCGACGGTTGAAGCTTTCTTT
>TRBJ1-6|once|TRBD1|TRBV7-9
CASSLKGGTGRTPLHF
TGTGCCAGCAGCTTAAAAGGTGGGACAGGGCGGACACCCCTCCACTTT
>TRBJ2-7|medium-sized|TRBD1|TRBV10-3
CAISVAGTGYYEQYF
TGTGCCATCAGTGTTGCCGGGACAGGGTACTACGAGCAGTACTTC